This passage covers 23 T cell receptor beta chains from one sample sequenced in a study of OX40 agonist ivuxolimab in advanced cancers. Produced via immunoSEQ multiplex PCR; TCRdb's table is partial and in-frame only. The top ten clones hold 4.5% to 6% of a sample with about 71,000 clones, around 80% of them seen once. The sample consisted of CD4+ or CD8+ T cells sorted from blood, taken in a trial of the OX40 agonist ivuxolimab. Source of these receptors: an adult with an advanced solid tumor such as melanoma, head and neck, liver or kidney cancer.

This chain connects TRBV7-2 to TRBJ1-1, with unresolved D. The V end was cut by 4 bases, the J end by 2 bases, with 5 bases between. The CDR3 is 12 residues long. CDR1 is SGHTA, CDR2 FQGNSA, per germline. The CDR3 loop is CASSWRNTEAFF. CDR3 coding DNA: TGTGCCAGCAGCTGGCGTAACACTGAAGCTTTCTTT.

This chain connects TRBV2 to TRBJ1-1; possibly TRBD1 for D (6 bases). Germline V CDR1 and CDR2: SNHLY, FYNNEI. CDR3 length: 14 amino acids. V gave up 1 base and J gave up 5 bases, with 11 bases separating them. In DNA form, the CDR3 reads TGTGCCAGCAGTGAAGAGGGGGGTGGTACTGAAGCTTTCTTT. This translates into CASSEEGGGTEAFF.

V usage is TRBV19 and J usage is TRBJ2-1; possibly TRBD2 for D (5 bases). With 9 bases removed from V and 8 bases from J, the gap between germline ends came to 17 bases. There are 13 residues in the CDR3. Germline V gives CDR1 LNHDA, CDR2 SQIVND (reference sequence). For the CDR3, the DNA is TGTGCCAGCCGTCGGCGGAGGCGGGATGAGCAGTTCTTC. Amino acid sequence: CASRRRRRDEQFF.

The chain recombines TRBV6-4 with TRBJ2-3, with D unclear. Trimming took 4 bases from V and 5 from J, leaving 10 bases between them. This CDR3 comprises 13 residues. Germline CDR1 and CDR2: MRHNA and SNTAGT. The chain's CDR3 is CASSAEFGDTQYF. The CDR3 DNA sequence: TGTGCCAGCAGTGCCGAGTTTGGAGATACGCAGTATTTT.

The chain links TRBV4-2 to TRBJ1-1, with D unclear. From germline, CDR1 is LGHNA and CDR2 YNFKEQ. The CDR3 extends over 16 amino acids. Trimming removed 0 bases from V and 0 bases from J, with 11 bases in between. The CDR3 is CASSQEGEKVNTEAFF. The CDR3 DNA is TGTGCCAGCAGCCAAGAAGGTGAGAAAGTGAACACTGAAGCTTTCTTT.

The V call is TRBV29-1, the J call TRBJ1-5, with 9 nucleotides matching TRBD1. The CDR3 extends over 13 amino acids. Germline assignment: CDR1 SQVTM and CDR2 ANQGSEA. V was pared by 6 bases and J by 4 bases, with 4 bases of the junction left unmatched. CDR3 sequence reads: CSVATGGNQPQHF. In DNA, the CDR3 is TGCAGCGTGGCGACAGGGGGTAATCAGCCCCAGCATTTT.

The chain employs TRBV27 and TRBJ2-2; 9 bases line up with TRBD1. This CDR3 is 15 amino acids long. The ends lost 5 bases at V and 5 bases at J; junction bases unmatched: 6. Germline lookup yields CDR1 MNHEY and CDR2 SMNVEV (reference sequence). CDR3 coding DNA: TGTGCCAGCAGTAGGGGACAGGGTGGGACCGGGGAGCTGTTTTTT. Translating gives CASSRGQGGTGELFF.

V and J are TRBV6-5 and TRBJ1-1; TRBD1 is a possible D gene (6 bases). The V end lost 2 bases, the J end lost 3 bases, and 13 bases lay between the germline ends. Looked up from germline, CDR1 is MNHEY and CDR2 is SVGAGI. This CDR3 spans 15 amino acids. The CDR3 DNA sequence: TGTGCCAGCAGTTACGGGAACAGGGAGGACACTGAAGCTTTCTTT. Amino acid sequence: CASSYGNREDTEAFF.

This chain joins TRBV9 and TRBJ2-1; D gene unclear. Between the trimmed V and J ends, which lost 1 base and 4 bases, there was a span of 15 bases. CDR3 length equals 16 residues. Germline CDR1 is SGDLS and CDR2 is YYNGEE. CDR3 in DNA: TGTGCCAGCAGCGTAATAGGGTCCGCATCATACAATGAGCAGTTCTTC. Amino acid sequence: CASSVIGSASYNEQFF.

Worth noting for this clone: Being one base from a much bigger clone, this may be a read error. The chain couples TRBV4-1 to TRBJ2-6, with a weak D call TRBD2 (5 bases). Trimming cost V 0 bases and J 0 bases, with 6 bases left between them. This CDR3 comprises 16 residues. Germline CDR1 and CDR2: MGHRA and YSYEKL. This chain's CDR3 is CASSQEGSSGANVLTF. For the CDR3, the DNA is TGCGCCAGCAGCCAAGAGGGGAGCTCTGGGGCCAACGTCCTGACTTTC.

This clone was found once. The genes are TRBV7-2 and TRBJ1-1, with no clear D. The CDR3 is made up of 13 amino acids. CDR1 is SGHTA, CDR2 FQGNSA, per germline. V was cut by 1 base and J by 1 base, with 4 bases left in between. The CDR3 DNA reads TGTGCCAGCAGCTTAGATCGGAACACTGAAGCTTTCTTT. Translation: CASSLDRNTEAFF.

The rearrangement links TRBV7-9 to TRBJ2-1, with 7 bases lining up with TRBD2. Germline V CDR1 and CDR2: SEHNR, FQNEAQ (reference sequence). Losses at the gene ends were 5 bases for V and 4 bases for J; bases not matched to a gene: 8. This CDR3 is built from 15 residues. The CDR3 DNA reads as TGTGCCAGCAGCCCGGTGCTAGCGGCTTACAATGAGCAGTTCTTC. It translates to CASSPVLAAYNEQFF.

The V call is TRBV5-1, the J call TRBJ1-1; a possible D gene is TRBD1 (5 bases). Per germline, CDR1 SGHRS and CDR2 YFSETQ. The CDR3 length is 14 residues. The germline V and J ends were trimmed by 4 bases and 0 bases, with 10 bases remaining between them. The CDR3 spells CASSPGTLNTEAFF. The CDR3 DNA reads as TGCGCCAGCAGCCCGGGGACGTTGAACACTGAAGCTTTCTTT. The variable domain in full, with the rest retrieved from reference TRBV5-1 and TRBJ1-1, is KAGVTQTPRYLIKTRGQQVTLSCSPISGHRSVSWYQQTPGQGLQFLFEYFSETQRNKGNFPGRFSGRQFSNSRSEMNVSTLELGDSALYLCASSPGTLNTEAFFGQGTRLTVV.

This chain joins TRBV19 and TRBJ2-3; no clear D gene. V was trimmed by 3 bases and J by 0 bases, leaving 10 bases between them. The CDR3 is 15 amino acids. Germline V gene data show CDR1 as LNHDA and CDR2 as SQIVND (reference sequence). The CDR3 loop is CASSIKLASTDTQYF. DNA for the CDR3: TGTGCCAGTAGTATCAAATTAGCTAGCACAGATACGCAGTATTTT.

The chain employs TRBV27 and TRBJ2-6, with a weak D call TRBD2 (5 bases). V gave up 2 bases and J gave up 2 bases, with 7 bases separating them. This CDR3 has 15 residues. CDR1 is MNHEY and CDR2 is SMNVEV in the germline V gene (reference sequence). The CDR3, as DNA: TGTGCCAGCAGTTTAACGCGGGCTGGGGCCAACGTCCTGACTTTC. It codes for CASSLTRAGANVLTF.

This clone was observed a few times. The chain is built from TRBV30 and TRBJ1-3; the D is unclear. Germline V gene data show CDR1 as GTSNPN and CDR2 as SVGIG (reference sequence). This CDR3 is built from 13 residues. V lost 1 base and J 8 bases, leaving 12 bases between the germline ends. Written as DNA, the CDR3 is TGTGCCTGGAGTGGCGTGAGTCGAGACACCATATATTTT. It translates to CAWSGVSRDTIYF.

This clone was observed a handful of times. The chain joins TRBV29-1 to TRBJ1-4, with 8 bases fitting TRBD1. Losses at the gene ends were 6 bases for V and 7 bases for J; bases not matched to a gene: 7. Germline V gene sequence: CDR1 SQVTM, CDR2 ANQGSEA. The CDR3 contains 13 residues. The CDR3 nucleotides read TGCAGCGTCGCGACAGGGGCAGGTGAAAAACTGTTTTTT. Protein product: CSVATGAGEKLFF.

The chain has TRBV25-1 and TRBJ1-6; TRBD1 matches 8 bases. The ends lost 7 bases at V and 5 bases at J; junction bases unmatched: 4. The CDR3 is 14 residues long. Germline V gene data show CDR1 as MGHDK and CDR2 as SYGVNS. CDR3 nucleotides: TGTGCCAGCAAAGGGACAGGTCATAATTCACCCCTCCACTTT. This gives the protein CASKGTGHNSPLHF.

The chain carries TRBV6-4 and TRBJ2-1; no definite D call. Trimming pared 6 bases from V and 10 bases from J, leaving 19 bases between. The CDR3 totals 14 residues. Germline-derived CDR1 and CDR2 are MRHNA and SNTAGT. The CDR3 loop reads CASSQLFVTGEQFF. The CDR3 DNA reads as TGTGCCAGCAGCCAACTCTTCGTGACTGGGGAGCAGTTCTTC.

This clone was recorded only once. The chain combines TRBV7-3 with TRBJ1-1, with D unresolved. V lost 8 bases and J lost 1, with 20 bases in between. Germline-derived CDR1 and CDR2 are SGHTA and FQGTGA. This CDR3 has 16 amino acids. The chain's CDR3 is CASCVLMGRKNTEAFF. The CDR3, as DNA: TGTGCCAGCTGCGTACTTATGGGCAGAAAGAACACTGAAGCTTTCTTT.

V is TRBV7-6 and J is TRBJ2-5; 9 positions match TRBD2. Germline CDR1 reads SGHVS; CDR2 reads FNYEAQ. The CDR3 runs 16 residues. Losses at the gene ends were 0 bases for V and 6 bases for J; bases not matched to a gene: 8. The CDR3 here is CASSLAPFSGGKTQYF. CDR3 DNA: TGTGCCAGCAGCTTAGCGCCTTTTAGCGGGGGAAAGACCCAGTACTTC. Full variable domain (outside the CDR3, taken from reference TRBV7-6 and TRBJ2-5): GAGVSQSPRYKVTKRGQDVALRCDPISGHVSLYWYRQALGQGPEFLTYFNYEAQQDKSGLPNDRFSAERPEGSISTLTIQRTEQRDSAMYRCASSLAPFSGGKTQYFGPGTRLLVL.

V gene TRBV10-3 combines with J gene TRBJ1-6; D is possibly TRBD1 (6 bases). Looked up from germline, CDR1 is ENHRY and CDR2 is SYGVKD. V lost 4 bases and J lost 4, with 11 bases in between. The CDR3 sequence is 15 residues long. The CDR3 nucleotides read TGTGCCATCAGTGGAGCAGGGGAATATAATTCACCCCTCCACTTT. As protein: CAISGAGEYNSPLHF.

DNA for the CDR3: TGTGCCAGCAGTAGTTGGACTAGAAGTGAGCAGTTCTTC. Its protein is CASSSWTRSEQFF. This chain uses TRBV6-4 with TRBJ2-1; the match to TRBD2 covers 7 bases. This CDR3 has 13 amino acids. Germline V CDR1 and CDR2: MRHNA, SNTAGT. V lost 5 bases to trimming and J lost 9 bases; unmatched junction nucleotides: 7.